The source of this T cell receptor beta chain is a study of cytomegalovirus exposure and HLA in healthy donors. V lost 5 bases and J lost 15; bases outside the gene matches: 15. CDR3 size: 14 residues. In germline, CDR1 is SGHTA, CDR2 FQGNSA. Primers included in the PCR were 60 Vbeta and 13 Jbeta primers. Here immunoSEQ multiplex PCR was the method, and the copy in TCRdb shows in-frame clones only, minus some. Of some 200,000 clones detected, around three quarters appear once; the ten largest clones hold roughly 1.9%. The sample consisted of PBMCs. J is TRBJ2-3 and V is TRBV7-2, with 9 bases that match TRBD1. This TCR derives from a woman aged 25 to 39 in good health and CMV-seropositive. The CDR3 loop is CASSPGWRDRDPYF. The CDR3 DNA reads TGTGCCAGCAGCCCCGGGTGGCGGGACAGGGACCCTTATTTT.